Below, 4 T cell receptor beta chains from the same sample are listed, as sequenced in a study of metastatic and nonmetastatic thyroid tumors. TCRdb reprocessed the PCR reads using MiXCR. The repertoire holds over 20,000 clones, 15% to 17% seen once, with about 20% in the top ten. Each patient went into thyroid surgery without having received any treatment. Sequencing input: blood. The source of these receptors is a female donor with papillary thyroid cancer or a benign thyroid nodule (not recorded which). Some clones in this sample may be carry-over from other donors' samples.

This clone came up many times. V is TRBV3-1 and J is TRBJ2-3; 10 positions agree with TRBD2. CDR1 LGHDT and CDR2 YNNKEL come from the germline V gene (reference sequence). V shed 1 base and J 1 base; nucleotides not matched to a gene: 2. The CDR3 loop spans 16 amino acids. The CDR3: CASSQAGTSGTDTQYF. In nucleotides, the CDR3 is TGTGCCAGCAGCCAAGCGGGGACTAGCGGCACAGATACGCAGTATTTT.

This clone was recorded at least ten times. The chain has TRBV3-1 and TRBJ2-7, with 9 nucleotides matching TRBD2. The CDR3 covers 16 residues. Germline CDR1 LGHDT, CDR2 YNNKEL (reference sequence). V trimming: 4 bases; J trimming: 2 bases; junction bases outside the gene matches: 9. The CDR3, as DNA: TGTGCCAGCAGCCCACTTACTAGCGGGCCCACCTACGAGCAGTACTTC. Its protein product is CASSPLTSGPTYEQYF.

In this sample, this clone turned up many times. The rearrangement links TRBV28 to TRBJ2-1; D gene uncertain. This CDR3 region has 17 residues. V lost 3 bases and J 0 bases, leaving 15 bases between the germline ends. CDR1 is MDHEN, CDR2 SYDVKM, per germline. DNA of the CDR3: TGTGCCAGCAGTTTCCTCGATAACCTGAGCTCCTACAATGAGCAGTTCTTC. Translating gives CASSFLDNLSSYNEQFF. The full variable domain, its missing parts supplied by reference TRBV28 and TRBJ2-1, is DVKVTQSSRYLVKRTGEKVFLECVQDMDHENMFWYRQDPGLGLRLIYFSYDVKMKEKGDIPEGYSVSREKKERFSLILESASTNQTSMYLCASSFLDNLSSYNEQFFGPGTRLTVL.

This clone has a count of ten or more. V and J are TRBV20-1 and TRBJ1-5; no reliable D call. The CDR3 length is 15 residues. Deletions cut 6 bases from V and 0 bases from J, with 15 bases between. The germline V gene has CDR1 DFQATT and CDR2 SNEGSKA (reference sequence). The CDR3 reads CSANTGFYSNQPQHF. The DNA for the CDR3 is TGCAGTGCAAACACCGGGTTCTATAGCAATCAGCCCCAGCATTTT.